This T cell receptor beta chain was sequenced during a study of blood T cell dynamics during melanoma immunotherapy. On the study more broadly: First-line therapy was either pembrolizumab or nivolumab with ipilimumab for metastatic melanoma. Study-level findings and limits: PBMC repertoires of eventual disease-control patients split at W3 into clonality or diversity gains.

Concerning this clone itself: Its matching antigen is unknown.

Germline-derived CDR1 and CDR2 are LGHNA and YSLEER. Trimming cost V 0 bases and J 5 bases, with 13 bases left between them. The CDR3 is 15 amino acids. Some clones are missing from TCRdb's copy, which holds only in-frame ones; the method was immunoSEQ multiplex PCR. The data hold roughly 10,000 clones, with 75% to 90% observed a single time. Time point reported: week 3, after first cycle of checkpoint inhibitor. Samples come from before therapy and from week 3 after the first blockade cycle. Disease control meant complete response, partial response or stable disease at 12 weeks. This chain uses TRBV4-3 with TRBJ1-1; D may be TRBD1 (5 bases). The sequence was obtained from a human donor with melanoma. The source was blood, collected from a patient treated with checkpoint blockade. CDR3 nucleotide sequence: TGCGCCAGCAGCCAAGAACCGGGGGGAGGAACTGAAGCTTTCTTT. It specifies CASSQEPGGGTEAFF.